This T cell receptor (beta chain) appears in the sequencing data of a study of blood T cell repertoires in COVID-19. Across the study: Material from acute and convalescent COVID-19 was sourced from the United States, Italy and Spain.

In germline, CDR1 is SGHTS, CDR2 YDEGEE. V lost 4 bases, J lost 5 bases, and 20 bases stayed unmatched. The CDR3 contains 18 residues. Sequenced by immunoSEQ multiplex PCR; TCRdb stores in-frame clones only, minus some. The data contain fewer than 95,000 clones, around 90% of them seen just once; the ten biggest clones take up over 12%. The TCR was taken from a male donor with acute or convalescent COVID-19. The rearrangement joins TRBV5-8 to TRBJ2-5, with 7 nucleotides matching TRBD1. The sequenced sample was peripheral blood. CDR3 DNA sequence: TGTGCCAGCAGCCCCCCGAGACAGGGTGTGGGGTATGGGGAGACCCAGTACTTC. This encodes CASSPPRQGVGYGETQYF.